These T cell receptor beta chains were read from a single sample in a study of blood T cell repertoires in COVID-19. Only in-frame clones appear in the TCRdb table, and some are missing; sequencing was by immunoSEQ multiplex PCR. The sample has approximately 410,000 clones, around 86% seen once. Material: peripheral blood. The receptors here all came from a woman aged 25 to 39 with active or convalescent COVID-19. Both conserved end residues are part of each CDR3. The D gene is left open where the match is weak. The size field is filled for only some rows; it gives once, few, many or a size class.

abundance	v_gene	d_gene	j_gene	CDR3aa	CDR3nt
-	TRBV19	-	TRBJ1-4	CASSSTGITNEKLFF	TGTGCCAGTAGTTCAACAGGGATCACTAATGAAAAACTGTTTTTT
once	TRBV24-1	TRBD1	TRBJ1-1	CATTTVTTGEVYTEAFF	TGTGCCACCACCACCGTTACGACAGGGGAGGTGTACACTGAAGCTTTCTTT
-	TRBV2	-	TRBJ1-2	CASPRGPGGYTF	TGTGCCAGCCCGCGGGGGCCTGGTGGCTACACCTTC
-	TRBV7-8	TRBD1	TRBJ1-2	CASSLGTGIGYTF	TGTGCCAGCAGCTTAGGGACAGGGATCGGCTACACCTTC
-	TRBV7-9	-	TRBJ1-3	CASSLGGPRDSGNTIYF	TGTGCCAGCAGCTTAGGTGGGCCGAGGGACTCTGGAAACACCATATATTTT
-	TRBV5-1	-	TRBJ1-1	CASSLVSREAEAFF	TGCGCCAGCAGCTTGGTCTCCAGGGAAGCTGAAGCTTTCTTT
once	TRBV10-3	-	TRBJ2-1	CAIRKAREDEQFF	TGTGCCATCAGGAAAGCCAGGGAGGATGAGCAGTTCTTC
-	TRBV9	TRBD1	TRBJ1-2	CASSGDSYGYTF	TGTGCCAGCAGTGGGGACAGCTATGGCTACACCTTC
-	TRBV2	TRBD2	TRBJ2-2	CASSEGREVGELFF	TGTGCCAGCAGTGAAGGGCGGGAGGTCGGGGAGCTGTTTTTT
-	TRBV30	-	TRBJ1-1	CAWRGTNTEAFF	TGTGCCTGGAGGGGGACAAACACTGAAGCTTTCTTT
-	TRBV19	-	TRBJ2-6	CATFSAQRANSGANVLTF	TGTGCCACCTTCTCCGCCCAGCGGGCCAACTCTGGGGCCAACGTCCTGACTTTC
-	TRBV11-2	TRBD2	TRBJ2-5	CASSRTPGLAFDRVETQYF	TGTGCCAGCAGTCGAACACCGGGACTAGCTTTCGACCGGGTGGAGACCCAGTACTTC
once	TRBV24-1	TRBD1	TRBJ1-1	CATILTGITGEAFF	TGTGCCACCATTCTGACAGGGATAACGGGTGAAGCTTTCTTT
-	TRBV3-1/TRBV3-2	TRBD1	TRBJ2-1	CASSQASGTAYNEQFF	TGTGCCAGCAGCCAAGCCTCCGGGACAGCCTACAATGAGCAGTTCTTC
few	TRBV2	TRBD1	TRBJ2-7	CASKFLQGARDYEQYF	TGTGCCAGCAAATTCCTGCAGGGGGCGAGGGATTACGAGCAGTACTTC
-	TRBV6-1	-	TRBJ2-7	CASSEAAGREQYF	TGTGCCAGCAGTGAAGCCGCGGGGAGGGAGCAGTACTTC
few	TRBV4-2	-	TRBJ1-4	CASSQDRTNINEKLFF	TGTGCCAGCAGCCAAGATCGGACAAATATTAATGAAAAACTGTTTTTT
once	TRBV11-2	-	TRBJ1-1	CASSLVGVVTEAFF	TGTGCCAGCAGCTTAGTAGGGGTGGTCACTGAAGCTTTCTTT
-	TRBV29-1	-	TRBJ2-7	CSVEQGGYEQYF	TGCAGCGTTGAGCAGGGTGGCTACGAGCAGTACTTC
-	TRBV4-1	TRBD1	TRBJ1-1	CASSTRPLVGGGDTEAFF	TGCGCCAGCAGCACCCGGCCGTTGGTAGGGGGCGGGGACACTGAAGCTTTCTTT
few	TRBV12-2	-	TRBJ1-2	CASRAGRGDGYTF	TGTGCAAGTCGGGCGGGACGTGGGGATGGCTACACCTTC
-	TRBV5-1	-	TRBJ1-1	CASSLEEGGNTEAFF	TGCGCCAGCAGCCTCGAGGAAGGGGGGAACACTGAAGCTTTCTTT
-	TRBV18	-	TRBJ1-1	CASFAAREGEAFF	TGTGCCTCATTCGCTGCTAGGGAGGGTGAAGCTTTCTTT
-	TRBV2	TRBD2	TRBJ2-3	CASRLAGPTDTQYF	TGTGCCAGCAGATTAGCGGGGCCCACAGATACGCAGTATTTT
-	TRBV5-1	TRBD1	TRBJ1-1	CASSYRGETWEAFF	TGCGCCAGCAGCTACAGGGGTGAAACCTGGGAAGCTTTCTTT
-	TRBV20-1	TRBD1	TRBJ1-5	CSASGQGDQPQHF	TGCAGTGCTAGTGGGCAGGGGGATCAGCCCCAGCATTTT
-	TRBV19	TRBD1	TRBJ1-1	CASSRGQGSTEAFF	TGTGCCAGTAGTCGCGGACAGGGTTCCACTGAAGCTTTCTTT
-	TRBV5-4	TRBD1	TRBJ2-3	CASSLVGTGADTQYF	TGTGCCAGCAGCTTGGTAGGGACAGGGGCAGATACGCAGTATTTT
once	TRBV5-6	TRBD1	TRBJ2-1	CASSIRDRDLRLAFF	TGTGCCAGCTCTATCCGGGACAGGGACCTCAGACTCGCGTTCTTC
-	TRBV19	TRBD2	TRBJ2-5	CASSIRGISRTSVQETQYF	TGTGCCAGTAGTATAAGGGGGATTTCGCGGACTAGCGTACAAGAGACCCAGTACTTC
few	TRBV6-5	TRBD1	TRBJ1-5	CASTGQGGSNQPQHF	TGTGCCAGCACTGGTCAGGGGGGTAGCAATCAGCCCCAGCATTTT
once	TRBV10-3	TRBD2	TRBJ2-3	CAISDLAGGLPDTQYF	TGTGCCATCAGTGATTTAGCGGGAGGCCTGCCAGATACGCAGTATTTT
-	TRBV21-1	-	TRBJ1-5	CASRAGTGGPKGQPQHF	TGTGCCAGCCGGGCCGGGACAGGGGGTCCTAAGGGGCAGCCCCAGCATTTT
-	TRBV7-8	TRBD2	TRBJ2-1	CASSRRVAGVYNEQFF	TGTGCCAGCAGCCGTAGAGTAGCGGGAGTTTACAATGAGCAGTTCTTC
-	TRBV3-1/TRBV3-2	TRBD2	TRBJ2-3	CASSHASGSGTDTQYF	TGTGCCAGCAGCCATGCTAGCGGGAGTGGAACAGATACGCAGTATTTT
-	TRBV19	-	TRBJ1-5	CASSSPARGQPQHF	TGTGCCAGTAGTAGCCCGGCCCGGGGGCAGCCCCAGCATTTT
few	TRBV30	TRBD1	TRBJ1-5	CAWSSLTGSNQPQHF	TGTGCCTGGAGTTCATTGACAGGGAGCAATCAGCCCCAGCATTTT
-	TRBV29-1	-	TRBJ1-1	CSVERQENTEAFF	TGCAGCGTTGAACGACAGGAGAACACTGAAGCTTTCTTT
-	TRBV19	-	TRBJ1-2	CASSTNGQPRANYGYTF	TGTGCCAGTAGTACCAATGGACAGCCGAGAGCTAACTATGGCTACACCTTC
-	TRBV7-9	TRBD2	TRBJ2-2	CASSPERGRKTGELFF	TGTGCCAGCAGTCCAGAGCGCGGGAGAAAAACCGGGGAGCTGTTTTTT
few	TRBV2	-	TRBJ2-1	CASSENYYNEQFF	TGTGCCAGCAGTGAAAACTATTACAATGAGCAGTTCTTC
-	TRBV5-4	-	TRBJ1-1	CASSLARNMNTEAFF	TGTGCCAGCAGCTTGGCCAGGAATATGAACACTGAAGCTTTCTTT
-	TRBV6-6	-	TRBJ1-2	CASSLGGVYGYTF	TGTGCCAGCAGCCTTGGGGGGGTCTATGGCTACACCTTC
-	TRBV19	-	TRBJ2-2	CASSIRRGTGELFF	TGTGCCAGTAGTATTCGGAGGGGCACCGGGGAGCTGTTTTTT
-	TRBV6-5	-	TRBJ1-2	CASSSPGANYGYTF	TGTGCCAGCAGTTCCCCAGGCGCGAACTATGGCTACACCTTC
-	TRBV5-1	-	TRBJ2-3	CASSADGLGATDTQYF	TGCGCCAGCAGCGCGGACGGATTAGGGGCCACAGATACGCAGTATTTT
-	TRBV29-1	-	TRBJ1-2	CSVTDGIGYGYTF	TGCAGCGTTACGGACGGGATAGGTTATGGCTACACCTTC
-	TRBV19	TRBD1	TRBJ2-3	CASSMSIRGQSTDTQYF	TGTGCCAGTAGTATGTCGATCAGGGGACAGAGCACAGATACGCAGTATTTT
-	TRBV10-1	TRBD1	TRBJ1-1	CASSGGQGGMNTEAFF	TGCGCCAGCAGTGGGGGACAGGGCGGCATGAACACTGAAGCTTTCTTT
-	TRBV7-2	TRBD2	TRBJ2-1	CASSSLRGNEQFF	TGTGCCAGCAGCTCCCTGCGGGGGAATGAGCAGTTCTTC
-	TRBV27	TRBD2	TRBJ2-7	CASSGSGLAASSYEQYF	TGTGCCAGCAGTGGTTCGGGACTAGCAGCTAGCTCCTACGAGCAGTACTTC
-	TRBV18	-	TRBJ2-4	CASSPQNRENIQYF	TGTGCCAGCTCACCACAAAACAGGGAAAACATTCAGTACTTC
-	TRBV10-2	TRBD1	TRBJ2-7	CASRRTGQAYEQYF	TGCGCCAGCAGACGGACAGGGCAAGCCTACGAGCAGTACTTC
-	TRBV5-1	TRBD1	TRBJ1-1	CASSLLQGAGTEAFF	TGCGCCAGCAGCTTACTACAGGGGGCGGGGACTGAAGCTTTCTTT
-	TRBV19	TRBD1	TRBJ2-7	CASSQGDMNYEQYF	TGTGCCAGTAGCCAGGGGGACATGAACTACGAGCAGTACTTC
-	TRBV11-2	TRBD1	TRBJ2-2	CASRGTRKGQITGELFF	TGTGCCAGCAGGGGGACCCGGAAGGGACAGATCACCGGGGAGCTGTTTTTT
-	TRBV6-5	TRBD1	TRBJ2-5	CASSTGGWETQYF	TGTGCCAGCAGCACAGGGGGCTGGGAGACCCAGTACTTC